The 23 T cell receptor beta chains reported below all come from one sample, sequenced in a study of CD8 T cells in ankylosing spondylitis. Using its own MiXCR run on the 5' RACE reads, TCRdb lists one record per CDR3 protein. The sample has a few hundred thousand distinct CDR3 sequences; over 15% are singletons. The sequencing input was blood, either unsorted or a sorted T cell fraction (not recorded which). The receptors here all came from a male donor with ankylosing spondylitis or in good health (not recorded which).

This clonotype was observed at least ten times. The chain links TRBV29-1 to TRBJ2-1; no reliable D call. Germline CDR1 SQVTM, CDR2 ANQGSEA. The CDR3 is 12 residues long. With 8 bases removed from V and 8 bases from J, the gap between germline ends came to 16 bases. This CDR3 is CSQREGPYEQFF. CDR3 bases: TGCAGCCAACGTGAAGGGCCCTATGAGCAGTTCTTC.

This chain connects TRBV14 to TRBJ2-2, with D perhaps matching TRBD2 (6 bases). The CDR3 extends over 14 amino acids. Germline V gene data show CDR1 as SGHDN and CDR2 as FVKESK. The V end lost 1 base, the J end lost 5 bases, and 8 bases lay between the germline ends. The CDR3 sequence is CASSQGLVTGELFF. Written as DNA, the CDR3 is TGTGCCAGCAGCCAAGGACTAGTGACCGGGGAGCTGTTTTTT.

This clonotype has just a few counts. The CDR3 DNA sequence: TGCGCCAGCAGCCCCCGACCCCTGTCCCCAGAGACCCAGTACTTC. It encodes CASSPRPLSPETQYF. V is TRBV4-1 and J is TRBJ2-5; D is ambiguous. This CDR3 has 15 amino acids. Trimming removed 4 bases at V and 4 bases at J, with 16 bases between. The V gene's germline CDR1 is MGHRA and CDR2 YSYEKL.

The chain carries TRBV27 and TRBJ1-6; TRBD1 might be the D (5 bases). The V end was cut by 6 bases, the J end by 8 bases, with 14 bases between. The germline CDR1 and CDR2 sequences are MNHEY and SMNVEV (reference sequence). The CDR3 loop spans 14 amino acids. CDR3 DNA: TGTGCCAGCAGACGCGGGAGAGGGGATTCACCCCTCCACTTT. Protein product: CASRRGRGDSPLHF.

This clonotype was detected only a few times. The chain uses TRBV21-1 and TRBJ2-7; TRBD2, the D gene given by the table, was not confirmed from the DNA. TRBV21-1 is a pseudogene locus. The CDR3 is 18 amino acids. The chain's CDR3 is CASSTLGLASGSIYEQYF. CDR3 bases: TGTGCCAGCAGCACCCTGGGGCTGGCTAGCGGGAGTATCTACGAGCAGTACTTC.

This clonotype has a handful of counts. This chain connects TRBV12-3 or TRBV12-4 to TRBJ2-1, with D possibly matching TRBD1 (6 bases). V was cut by 5 bases and J by 3 bases, with 17 bases left in between. CDR3 length: 16 amino acids. The CDR3: CASSKAGGLDYNEQFF. The CDR3 DNA reads TGTGCCAGCAGTAAAGCTGGGGGCCTTGACTACAATGAGCAGTTCTTC.

V is TRBV7-6 and J is TRBJ1-6; perhaps TRBD1 as D (6 bases). Germline V gene sequence: CDR1 SGHVS, CDR2 FNYEAQ. V lost 5 bases and J 3 bases, leaving 14 bases between the germline ends. The CDR3 consists of 16 residues. For the CDR3, the DNA is TGTGCCAGCAGCGCGGTCGTACAGGGCTATAATTCACCCCTCCACTTT. It specifies CASSAVVQGYNSPLHF.

The chain uses TRBV3-1 and TRBJ2-7; 10 nucleotides match TRBD2. With V trimmed by 4 bases and J by 3 bases, 3 bases remained unmatched. The CDR3 is made up of 14 amino acids. Germline V gene lookup returns CDR1 LGHDT and CDR2 YNNKEL (reference sequence). This CDR3 reads CASSLTSGHYEQYF. The CDR3 DNA reads as TGTGCCAGCAGCCTGACTAGCGGGCACTACGAGCAGTACTTC.

The chain is built from TRBV27 and TRBJ2-5; perhaps TRBD1 as D (5 bases). Trimming cost V 4 bases and J 7 bases, with 13 bases left between them. CDR3 length: 13 amino acids. Germline V gene sequence: CDR1 MNHEY, CDR2 SMNVEV (reference sequence). Here the CDR3 reads CASSSDRLGTQYF. As DNA, the CDR3 is TGTGCCAGCAGTTCCGACAGACTCGGGACCCAGTACTTC.

The chain is built from TRBV7-9 and TRBJ2-7; weak D call: TRBD2 (6 bases). V was pared by 0 bases and J by 0 bases, with 9 bases between. This CDR3 contains 15 residues. In germline, CDR1 is SEHNR, CDR2 FQNEAQ (reference sequence). CDR3 sequence: CASSLAGGPSYEQYF. In DNA, the CDR3 is TGTGCCAGCAGCTTAGCCGGGGGACCCTCCTACGAGCAGTACTTC.

This clonotype has ten or more counts. The chain links TRBV9 to TRBJ2-5; 8 positions match TRBD1. V dropped 3 bases and J dropped 4; count of bases not matched to a gene: 5. This CDR3 region has 14 residues. Germline CDR1 and CDR2: SGDLS and YYNGEE. In DNA, the CDR3 is TGTGCCAGCAGCGGGAACGACAGGGGAGAGACCCAGTACTTC. Residues: CASSGNDRGETQYF.

The chain couples TRBV7-9 to TRBJ2-3, with a possible D match to TRBD2 (6 bases). The CDR3 runs to 14 residues. V lost 5 bases to trimming and J lost 9 bases, with 18 bases between them. The germline V gene encodes CDR1 SEHNR and CDR2 FQNEAQ (reference sequence). The CDR3 DNA reads as TGTGCCAGCAGCCGGTTCGACCTCCGGGAGACGCAGTATTTT. This sequence encodes CASSRFDLRETQYF.

V is TRBV29-1 and J is TRBJ2-1, with 8 bases lining up with TRBD1. The CDR3 totals 13 residues. Germline CDR1 reads SQVTM; CDR2 reads ANQGSEA. V trimming: 2 bases; J trimming: 6 bases; junction bases outside the gene matches: 3. The CDR3 loop reads CSVEQGAGNEQFF. The CDR3 DNA follows: TGCAGCGTTGAACAGGGGGCAGGCAATGAGCAGTTCTTC.

This clonotype was seen just once. The chain combines TRBV7-8 with TRBJ2-3, with 7 nucleotides matching TRBD1. V shed 4 bases and J 0 bases; nucleotides not matched to a gene: 4. The CDR3 consists of 15 residues. Germline V gene lookup returns CDR1 SGHVS and CDR2 FQNEAQ. The CDR3 DNA reads as TGTGCCAGCAGCTCCCGACAGGGAAGCACAGATACGCAGTATTTT. It translates to CASSSRQGSTDTQYF.

In its sample, this clonotype was seen a few times. The rearrangement joins TRBV20-1 to TRBJ1-4; D might be TRBD1 (5 bases). The CDR3 runs 14 residues. Trimming took 3 bases from V and 8 from J, leaving 16 bases between them. Germline lookup yields CDR1 DFQATT and CDR2 SNEGSKA (reference sequence). In nucleotides, the CDR3 is TGCAGTGCTAGCTGGGGGACTGGGGGAGAAAAACTGTTTTTT. The encoded protein is CSASWGTGGEKLFF.

This clonotype was seen a few times. The chain recombines TRBV19 with TRBJ2-1, with 10 bases identical to TRBD2. Germline values: CDR1 LNHDA, CDR2 SQIVND (reference sequence). This CDR3 is built from 16 residues. V gave up 6 bases and J gave up 5 bases; unmatched junction bases: 10. The CDR3 DNA reads as TGTGCCAGTAGCCCTCTAGCGGGAGAGACCCACAATGAGCAGTTCTTC. This gives the protein CASSPLAGETHNEQFF.

This sequence joins TRBV6-1 and TRBJ2-2, with 7 bases matching TRBD1. The length of the CDR3 is 14 residues. V lost 7 bases to trimming and J lost 5 bases; unmatched junction nucleotides: 7. The germline V gene has CDR1 MNHNS and CDR2 SASEGT. The CDR3 spells CASTPGTATGELFF. The DNA of the CDR3 is TGTGCCAGCACCCCAGGGACAGCGACCGGGGAGCTGTTTTTT.

Many counts were recorded for this clonotype. The chain couples TRBV5-5 to TRBJ1-5; D is uncertain. Trimming shortened V by 0 bases and J by 7 bases, and 11 bases separated the two germline ends. The length of the CDR3 is 14 residues. Germline V lookup: CDR1 SGHKS, CDR2 YYEKEE (reference sequence). Here the CDR3 reads CASSLVADLQPQHF. CDR3 coding DNA: TGTGCCAGCAGCTTGGTTGCAGACCTACAGCCCCAGCATTTT.

The V and J genes are TRBV4-1 and TRBJ2-4; 9 nucleotides line up with TRBD1. Trimming took 2 bases from V and 8 from J; bases not matched to a gene: 4. The germline V gene encodes CDR1 MGHRA and CDR2 YSYEKL. CDR3 length equals 14 residues. The CDR3 region is CASSQMGQGYIQYF. CDR3 nucleotides: TGCGCCAGCAGCCAAATGGGACAGGGCTACATTCAGTACTTC.

This clonotype was counted between two and nine times. The chain recombines TRBV11-2 with TRBJ2-3; D is unresolved. The CDR3 runs to 15 residues. Germline V gene lookup returns CDR1 SGHAT and CDR2 FQNNGV. V was clipped by 3 bases and J by 0 bases, with 10 bases between them. CDR3 protein: CASSLEWMSTDTQYF. The DNA of the CDR3 is TGTGCCAGCAGCTTGGAATGGATGAGCACAGATACGCAGTATTTT.

This clonotype was found a few times. The chain recombines TRBV10-3 with TRBJ2-7; 7 bases fit TRBD2. V lost 0 bases, J lost 1 base, and 6 bases stayed unmatched. Germline-derived CDR1 and CDR2 are ENHRY and SYGVKD. CDR3 size: 16 residues. The DNA for the CDR3 is TGTGCCATCAGTGAGTCGGGCCTAGCGGCTTCCTACGAGCAGTACTTC. Translation gives CAISESGLAASYEQYF.

This clonotype turned up a few times. The chain joins TRBV29-1 to TRBJ1-2; D is possibly TRBD1 (6 bases). The CDR3 totals 12 residues. Germline lookup yields CDR1 SQVTM and CDR2 ANQGSEA. V lost 6 bases and J 4 bases, leaving 12 bases between the germline ends. CDR3 in amino acids: CSVPGQFYGYTF. In nucleotides, the CDR3 is TGCAGCGTCCCAGGACAGTTCTATGGCTACACCTTC. The complete variable domain, with remaining parts taken from reference TRBV29-1 and TRBJ1-2, reads SAVISQKPSRDICQRGTSLTIQCQVDSQVTMMFWYRQQPGQSLTLIATANQGSEATYESGFVIDKFPISRPNLTFSTLTVSNMSPEDSSIYLCSVPGQFYGYTFGSGTRLTVV.

This clonotype showed up just a few times. The genes are TRBV4-1 and TRBJ1-1, with TRBD1 identical over 10 bases. The CDR3 length is 17 residues. Germline V gene lookup returns CDR1 MGHRA and CDR2 YSYEKL. With V trimmed by 0 bases and J by 5 bases, 9 bases remained unmatched. The CDR3 sequence is CASSQDQGGQGMTEAFF. The CDR3 DNA sequence: TGCGCCAGCAGCCAAGACCAGGGGGGACAGGGGATGACTGAAGCTTTCTTT.